Presented here are 17 T cell receptor beta chains from one specimen sequenced in a study of blood T cell repertoires in COVID-19. Data came from immunoSEQ multiplex PCR; TCRdb stores just in-frame clones and leaves some out. Of about 280,000 clones listed, just over 85% are singletons. The sample taken for sequencing was peripheral blood. The receptors were sampled from a woman younger than 45 with active or convalescent COVID-19.

This chain connects TRBV2 to TRBJ2-1; TRBD2 aligns across 7 bases. Germline CDR1 SNHLY, CDR2 FYNNEI. This CDR3 has 12 residues. V shed 5 bases, J shed 9 bases, and the junction held 4 bases outside the gene matches. The CDR3 DNA is TGTGCCAGCAGTCCTGAGCGGGGTGAGCAGTTCTTC. This translates into CASSPERGEQFF.

J is TRBJ2-1 and V is TRBV4-1, with 12 nucleotides matching TRBD1. This CDR3 contains 16 residues. V trimming: 1 base; J trimming: 8 bases; junction bases outside the gene matches: 6. CDR1 MGHRA and CDR2 YSYEKL come from the germline V gene. The CDR3 loop reads CASSQGPGQGADEQFF. CDR3 DNA: TGCGCCAGCAGCCAAGGACCGGGACAGGGGGCGGATGAGCAGTTCTTC.

This chain connects TRBV5-1 to TRBJ2-5; D ambiguous. V gave up 0 bases and J gave up 2 bases, with 14 bases separating them. The germline CDR1 and CDR2 sequences are SGHRS and YFSETQ. There are 16 residues in the CDR3. The CDR3: CASSLEGGITQETQYF. The CDR3 bases are TGCGCCAGCAGCTTGGAAGGCGGAATAACGCAAGAGACCCAGTACTTC.

The gene calls are TRBV7-2 and TRBJ1-1, with unresolved D. The V end lost 3 bases, the J end lost 4 bases, and 15 bases lay between the germline ends. The germline V gene encodes CDR1 SGHTA and CDR2 FQGNSA. This CDR3 has 15 amino acids. CDR3 DNA sequence: TGTGCCAGCAGCTTCCAGAAAAATGCGGGCACTGAAGCTTTCTTT. Its translation: CASSFQKNAGTEAFF.

This chain joins TRBV19 and TRBJ1-1, with D hard to call. CDR3 length: 16 residues. V was trimmed by 0 bases and J by 0 bases, leaving 11 bases between them. Germline V gene lookup returns CDR1 LNHDA and CDR2 SQIVND (reference sequence). The CDR3 loop is CASSIDLTAMNTEAFF. Written as DNA, the CDR3 is TGTGCCAGTAGTATAGATCTAACAGCCATGAACACTGAAGCTTTCTTT.

This chain links TRBV7-9 with TRBJ2-7, with 10 bases lining up with TRBD1. The trim removed 5 bases at V and 1 base at J, leaving 11 bases unmatched. Germline CDR1 is SEHNR and CDR2 is FQNEAQ (reference sequence). The CDR3 runs 17 residues. The CDR3 nucleotides are TGTGCCAGCAGCCCGCCAATTCGGACAGGGGGTTCCTACGAGCAGTACTTC. It codes for CASSPPIRTGGSYEQYF.

Comments on this clone: The same CDR3 arises from other DNA sequences in this sample as well. This chain connects TRBV6-5 to TRBJ1-5, with D hard to call. V dropped 7 bases and J dropped 0 bases, with 13 bases sitting between them. This CDR3 has 15 amino acids. Germline V lookup: CDR1 MNHEY, CDR2 SVGAGI. The chain's CDR3 is CASTPRGSSNQPQHF. The CDR3 DNA reads as TGTGCCAGCACCCCCCGAGGGAGTAGCAATCAGCCCCAGCATTTT.

The chain uses TRBV19 and TRBJ2-5; 8 nucleotides align to TRBD1. Germline CDR1 and CDR2: LNHDA and SQIVND (reference sequence). The CDR3 contains 15 residues. The V gene end was trimmed by 6 bases and the J gene end by 4 bases; junction bases not matched to a gene: 10. In DNA, the CDR3 is TGTGCCAGTAGCGTTAATCCCGGGACAGGAGAGACCCAGTACTTC. Translation gives CASSVNPGTGETQYF.

This chain uses TRBV10-3 with TRBJ1-1; weak D call: TRBD1 (5 bases). The germline gives CDR1 ENHRY, CDR2 SYGVKD. V was clipped by 5 bases and J by 3 bases, with 13 bases between them. The CDR3 is 14 residues long. CDR3 sequence reads: CAISSLGEDTEAFF. DNA of the CDR3: TGTGCCATCAGTTCGTTGGGGGAGGACACTGAAGCTTTCTTT.

V usage is TRBV21-1 and J usage is TRBJ1-5. TRBV21-1 represents a pseudogene. This CDR3 has 12 residues. The CDR3 sequence is CASSKVFQPQHF. The DNA of the CDR3 is TGTGCCAGCAGCAAAGTATTCCAGCCCCAGCATTTT.

V gene TRBV28 combines with J gene TRBJ1-3; TRBD1 matches at 7 bases. V dropped 7 bases and J dropped 4; count of bases not matched to a gene: 13. This CDR3 has 16 amino acids. CDR1 MDHEN and CDR2 SYDVKM come from the germline V gene. CDR3 loop: CASNTNPATGGNTIYF. In DNA form, the CDR3 reads TGTGCCAGCAACACCAATCCGGCGACAGGGGGAAACACCATATATTTT.

Here the CDR3 reads CATSHSSGVLTDTQYF. The CDR3 nucleotides are TGTGCCACCAGTCATTCCAGCGGGGTCCTCACAGATACGCAGTATTTT. This chain connects TRBV24-1 to TRBJ2-3; 7 nucleotides align to TRBD2. This CDR3 has 16 amino acids. V shed 6 bases and J 2 bases; nucleotides not matched to a gene: 10. CDR1 and CDR2 from the germline V gene are KGHDR and SFDVKD.

This chain connects TRBV28 to TRBJ1-5, with D hard to call. The CDR3 covers 16 residues. V lost 8 bases and J lost 0, with 17 bases in between. The germline V gene has CDR1 MDHEN and CDR2 SYDVKM. CDR3 nucleotide sequence: TGTGCCAGCGGGATACGGAGGGATTATAGCAATCAGCCCCAGCATTTT. Residues: CASGIRRDYSNQPQHF.

This clone was recorded once. The V call is TRBV29-1, the J call TRBJ2-6, with 9 bases that match TRBD1. Trimming cost V 4 bases and J 3 bases; bases outside gene matches: 7. This CDR3 has 16 residues. Germline-derived CDR1 and CDR2 are SQVTM and ANQGSEA. The chain's CDR3 is CSVGPGTGFGANVLTF. The CDR3 bases are TGCAGCGTTGGGCCGGGGACAGGGTTTGGGGCCAACGTCCTGACTTTC.

V and J are TRBV5-6 and TRBJ1-1, with D possibly matching TRBD1 (5 bases). This CDR3 region has 14 residues. Germline CDR1 and CDR2: SGHDT and YYEEEE. Trimming took 2 bases from V and 3 from J, leaving 11 bases between them. The CDR3 coding sequence is TGTGCCAGCAGCTTAGGGGCCCTGGACACTGAAGCTTTCTTT. It specifies CASSLGALDTEAFF.

This clone came up once. The V call is TRBV6-2 or TRBV6-3, the J call TRBJ1-3, with D unclear. Germline V gene sequence: CDR1 MNHEY, CDR2 SVGEGT. This CDR3 is built from 15 residues. Trimming stripped 6 bases from V and 7 bases from J, with 19 bases between. This CDR3 reads CASSYKGAIGNTIYF. CDR3 sequence (DNA): TGTGCCAGCAGCTATAAAGGCGCCATCGGGAACACCATATATTTT.

V usage is TRBV5-1 and J usage is TRBJ1-5; the D gene is possibly TRBD1 (6 bases). CDR1 and CDR2 from the germline V gene are SGHRS and YFSETQ. This CDR3 is 15 amino acids long. Trimming took off 1 base at V and 0 bases at J, with 8 bases between the two ends. The CDR3 is CASSLPRGSNQPQHF. The DNA for the CDR3 is TGCGCCAGCAGCTTGCCCAGGGGTAGCAATCAGCCCCAGCATTTT.